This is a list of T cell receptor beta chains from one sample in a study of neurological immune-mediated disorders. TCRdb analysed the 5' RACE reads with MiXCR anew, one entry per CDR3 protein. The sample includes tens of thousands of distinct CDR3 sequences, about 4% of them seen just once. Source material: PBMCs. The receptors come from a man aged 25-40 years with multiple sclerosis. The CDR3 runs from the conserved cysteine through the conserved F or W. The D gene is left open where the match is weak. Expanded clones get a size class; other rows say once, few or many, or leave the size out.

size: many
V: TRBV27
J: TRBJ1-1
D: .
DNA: TGTGCCAGCAGTGGACGGGCTACCTGGGAAATGAACACTGAAGCTTTCTTT
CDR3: CASSGRATWEMNTEAFF

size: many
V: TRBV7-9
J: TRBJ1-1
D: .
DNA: TGTGCCAGCAGCTTGTTACAGGCGAACACTGAAGCTTTCTTT
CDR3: CASSLLQANTEAFF

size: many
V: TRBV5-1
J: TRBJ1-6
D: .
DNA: TGCGCCAGCAGCGGGGGGTCGGGACAAAATTCACCCCTCCACTTT
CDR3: CASSGGSGQNSPLHF

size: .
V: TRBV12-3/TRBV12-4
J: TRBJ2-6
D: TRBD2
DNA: TGTGCCAGCAGTTTATCTAGCGGGGTGGCTGGGGCCAACGTCCCGACTTTC
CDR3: CASSLSSGVAGANVPTF

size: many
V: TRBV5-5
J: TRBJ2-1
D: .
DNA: TGTGCCAGCAGCTGGTATACTGAGCAGTTCTTC
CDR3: CASSWYTEQFF

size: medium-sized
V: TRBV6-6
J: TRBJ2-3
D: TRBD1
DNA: TGTGCCAGCAGTTCAGGGACAGAAAACACAGATACGCAGTATTTT
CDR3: CASSSGTENTDTQYF

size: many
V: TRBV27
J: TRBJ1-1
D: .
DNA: TGTGCCAGCAGTGAGGGACTTGGAAACACTGAAGCTTTCTTT
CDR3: CASSEGLGNTEAFF

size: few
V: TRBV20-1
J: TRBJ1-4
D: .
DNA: TGCAGTGCTTCCAGTGGTGGTGAAAAACTGTTTTTT
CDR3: CSASSGGEKLFF

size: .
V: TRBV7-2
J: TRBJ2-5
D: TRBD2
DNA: TGTGCCAGCAGCCTTCGACTAGCGGGGGGGCTAGGAGAGACCCAGTACTTC
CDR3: CASSLRLAGGLGETQYF

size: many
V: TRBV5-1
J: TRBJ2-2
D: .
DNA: TGCGCCAGCAGCTTGTCGGGGGTTGACACCGGGGAGCTGTTTTTT
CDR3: CASSLSGVDTGELFF

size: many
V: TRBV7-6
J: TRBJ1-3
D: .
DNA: TGTGCCAGCAGCCCCGGACCCGATATAGGAAACACCATATATTTT
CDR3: CASSPGPDIGNTIYF

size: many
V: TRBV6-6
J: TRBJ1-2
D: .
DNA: TGTGCCAGCAGTTACCCACCTGGGGGGCGGACATGGGGCTACACCTTC
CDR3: CASSYPPGGRTWGYTF

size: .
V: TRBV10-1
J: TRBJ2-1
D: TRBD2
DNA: TGCGCCAGCAGTGCCCTAGCGGGGTACGTCGATGAGCAGTTCTTC
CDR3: CASSALAGYVDEQFF

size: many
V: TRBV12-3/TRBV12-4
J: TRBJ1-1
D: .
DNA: TGTGCCAGCAGTTTATCTACTGAAGCTTTCTTT
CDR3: CASSLSTEAFF

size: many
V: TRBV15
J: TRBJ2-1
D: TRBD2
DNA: TGTGCCACCAGCCCCCTAGGGGCGGGGGGAAATGAGCAGTTCTTC
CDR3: CATSPLGAGGNEQFF

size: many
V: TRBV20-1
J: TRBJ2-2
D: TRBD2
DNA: TGCAGTGCTAGAGTAAGGACTAGCGCCACCGGGGAGCTGTTTTTT
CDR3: CSARVRTSATGELFF

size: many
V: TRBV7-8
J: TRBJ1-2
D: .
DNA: TGTGCCAGCAGCTTAGCAGTCGGGTCCCTGGGAGGCTACACCTTC
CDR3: CASSLAVGSLGGYTF

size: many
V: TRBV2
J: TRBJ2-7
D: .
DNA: TGTGCCAGCAGAAGGGGTGGGAGCTCCTACGAGCAGTACTTC
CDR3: CASRRGGSSYEQYF

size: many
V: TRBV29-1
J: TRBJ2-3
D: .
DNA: TGCAGCGCCCGGGCTTTGGGACTCGGAAGCACAGATACGCAGTATTTT
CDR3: CSARALGLGSTDTQYF

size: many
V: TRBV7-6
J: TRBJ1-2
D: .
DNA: TGTGCCAGCAGCTTAGCTCCCATCGTCGGGGGCGCGCGGGGCTACACCTTC
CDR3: CASSLAPIVGGARGYTF

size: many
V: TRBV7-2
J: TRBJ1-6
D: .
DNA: TGTGCCAGCAGCTCGGACAGTCTGAATTCACCCCTCCACTTT
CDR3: CASSSDSLNSPLHF

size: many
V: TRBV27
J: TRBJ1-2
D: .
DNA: TGTGCCAGCAGTTTATCAGGGACACCCTATGGCTACACCTTC
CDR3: CASSLSGTPYGYTF

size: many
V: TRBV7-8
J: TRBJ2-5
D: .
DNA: TGTGCCAGCAGCTTAAATGGGGTATGGGCAGATAAAGAGACCCAGTACTTC
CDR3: CASSLNGVWADKETQYF

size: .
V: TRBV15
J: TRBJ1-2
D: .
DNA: TGTGCCACCAGCAATAACAGGAAGGGAGGTGGCTACACCTTC
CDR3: CATSNNRKGGGYTF

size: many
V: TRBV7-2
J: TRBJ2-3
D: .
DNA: TGTGCCAGCAGCCCAAGCCGGCGTACGCAGTATTTT
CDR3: CASSPSRRTQYF

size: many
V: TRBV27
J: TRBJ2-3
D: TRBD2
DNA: TGTGCCAGCCGTCCGAGACGTAATAGCGGGGGGTATACAGATACGCAGTATTTT
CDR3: CASRPRRNSGGYTDTQYF

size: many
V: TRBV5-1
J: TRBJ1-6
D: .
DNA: TGCGCCAGCAGCTTGGATAATTCACCCCTCCACTTT
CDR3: CASSLDNSPLHF

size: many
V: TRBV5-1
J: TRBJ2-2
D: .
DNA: TGCGCCAGCAGCATCGGGACAAACCGCGGGGAGCTGTTTTTT
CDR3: CASSIGTNRGELFF

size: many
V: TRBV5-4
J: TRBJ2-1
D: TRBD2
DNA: TGTGCCAGCAGCCTCGGGGGGGCCGGGAATGAGCAGTTCTTC
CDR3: CASSLGGAGNEQFF

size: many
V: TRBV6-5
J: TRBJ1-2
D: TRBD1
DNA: TGTGCCAGCAGCCGGGACAGGACTTACTATGGCTACACCTTC
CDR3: CASSRDRTYYGYTF

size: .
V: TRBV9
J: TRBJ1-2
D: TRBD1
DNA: TGTGCCAGCAGCGCCGGGACAGGCACTAACTATGGCTACACCTTC
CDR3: CASSAGTGTNYGYTF

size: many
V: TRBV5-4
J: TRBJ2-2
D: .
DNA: TGTGCCAGCAGCTTGGACAGGAACACCGGGGAGCTGTTTTTT
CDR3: CASSLDRNTGELFF

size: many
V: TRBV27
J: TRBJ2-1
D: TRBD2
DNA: TGTGCCAGCAGTTTCTGGGCTAGCGGGCACAATGAGCAGTTCTTC
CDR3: CASSFWASGHNEQFF

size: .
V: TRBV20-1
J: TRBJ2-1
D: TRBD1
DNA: TGCAGTGCTAGAGATCTGAAGACAGGGTTAAATGAGCAGTTCTTC
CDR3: CSARDLKTGLNEQFF

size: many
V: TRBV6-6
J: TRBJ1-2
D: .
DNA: TGTGCCAGCAGTCCCCTTAACTATGGCTACACCTTC
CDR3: CASSPLNYGYTF

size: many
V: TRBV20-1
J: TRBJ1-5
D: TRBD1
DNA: TGCAGTGCTAGGACAGGGGTGGCTCAGCCCCAGAATTTT
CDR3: CSARTGVAQPQNF

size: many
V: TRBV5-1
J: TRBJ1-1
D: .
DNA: TGCGCCAGCAGCTCCGGGGGAGGGTCGAACACTGAAGCTTTCTTT
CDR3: CASSSGGGSNTEAFF

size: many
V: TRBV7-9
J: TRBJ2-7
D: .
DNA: TGTGCCAGCAGCTTAGTTGGGGAATACGAGCAGTACTTC
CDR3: CASSLVGEYEQYF

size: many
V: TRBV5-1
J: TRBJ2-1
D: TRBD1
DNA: TGCGCCAGCAGCTTGGGGCAGACAGGGTCGGTCAGAGAGCAGTTCTTC
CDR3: CASSLGQTGSVREQFF

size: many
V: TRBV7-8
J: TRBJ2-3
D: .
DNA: TGTGCCAGCAGCTTAGAGAGGACAGATACGCAGTATTTT
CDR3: CASSLERTDTQYF

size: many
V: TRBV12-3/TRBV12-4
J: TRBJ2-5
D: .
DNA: TGTGCCAGCAGTCAGACCGACGGTAGGAAAGAGACCCAGTACTTC
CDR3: CASSQTDGRKETQYF

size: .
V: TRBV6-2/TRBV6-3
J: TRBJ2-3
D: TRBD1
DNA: TGTGCCAGCAGTCCGGACAGGGTGTCAACAGATACGCAGTATTTT
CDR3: CASSPDRVSTDTQYF

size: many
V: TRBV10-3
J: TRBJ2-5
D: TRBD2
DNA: TGTGCCATAAATAGCGGGTTTCGGGAGACCCAGTACTTC
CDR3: CAINSGFRETQYF

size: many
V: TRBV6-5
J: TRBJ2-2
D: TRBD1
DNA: TGTGCCAGCAGTCCCCTCTGGGCAGGGGGAACCGGGGAGCTGTTTTTT
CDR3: CASSPLWAGGTGELFF

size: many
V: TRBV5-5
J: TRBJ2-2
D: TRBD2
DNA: TGTGCCAGCAGCTCTTATAGCGGGGGCTCCGGGGAGCTGTTTTTT
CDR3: CASSSYSGGSGELFF

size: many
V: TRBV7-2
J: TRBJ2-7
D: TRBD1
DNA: TGTGCCAGCAGCATCGGACAGGAGCGCTACGAGCAGTACTTC
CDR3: CASSIGQERYEQYF

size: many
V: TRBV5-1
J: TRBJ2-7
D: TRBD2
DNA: TGCGCCAGCAGCCGGGAGGCTAGCGGCTACGAGCAGTACTTC
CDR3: CASSREASGYEQYF

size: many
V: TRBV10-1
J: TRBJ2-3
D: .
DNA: TGCGCCAGCAGTGCCGGGCGGGCTAGTACAGATACGCAGTATTTT
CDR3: CASSAGRASTDTQYF

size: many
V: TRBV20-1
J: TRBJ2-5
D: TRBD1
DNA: TGCAGTGCTAGATGGGCGACAGGGGGAGAGACCCAGTACTTC
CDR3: CSARWATGGETQYF

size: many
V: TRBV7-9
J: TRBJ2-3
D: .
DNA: TGTGCCAGCAGCGTCACAGATACGCAGTATTTT
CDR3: CASSVTDTQYF